A single sample gave rise to the 5 T cell receptor beta chains below, sequenced in a study of T cell responses to AZD1222 COVID-19 vaccine. Produced via immunoSEQ multiplex PCR; TCRdb's table is partial and in-frame only. Of approximately 64,000 clones in the sample, about 83% are singletons; the top ten hold over 7.5%. Sequences were derived from peripheral blood, sampled on day 0 of AZD1222 vaccination. These TCRs come from an adult in good health.

This clone was recorded only once. One end of the junction is discordant with germline, which a read error may explain. This sequence joins TRBV7-7 and TRBJ1-5; D remains unclear. In germline, CDR1 is SSHAT, CDR2 FNYEAQ (reference sequence). The CDR3 length is 16 residues. The CDR3 loop is CASSLRRNYSNQPQHF. The CDR3 DNA reads as TGTGCTAGCAGCTTAAGACGGAACTATAGCAATCAGCCCCAGCATTTT.

The chain links TRBV7-3 to TRBJ1-3; possibly TRBD1 for D (5 bases). The CDR3 sequence is 13 residues long. The V end lost 4 bases, the J end lost 8 bases, and 12 bases lay between the germline ends. Germline CDR1 and CDR2: SGHTA and FQGTGA. The CDR3: CASSSTGGDTIYF. The CDR3 nucleotides read TGTGCCAGCAGCTCCACCGGGGGGGACACCATATATTTT.

The CDR3 DNA reads as TGTGCCAGCAGCTTAGGCGCAGCGGGAGACACTGAAGCTTTCTTT. Translated, it gives CASSLGAAGDTEAFF. The J gene is TRBJ1-1, the V gene TRBV7-9, with D hard to call. The germline V gene encodes CDR1 SEHNR and CDR2 FQNEAQ (reference sequence). V was shortened by 1 base and J by 3 bases, with 12 bases between the two germline ends. The CDR3 has 15 amino acids.

The V call is TRBV21-1, the J call TRBJ1-4; the table's TRBD1 call for D was not verified on the DNA. TRBV21-1 represents a pseudogene. There are 20 residues in the CDR3. DNA for the CDR3: TGTGCCAGCAGCATGGGGCCGCGGCAGGCAGCCAATGCAACTAATGAAAAACTGTTTTTT. It codes for CASSMGPRQAANATNEKLFF.

The V gene is TRBV7-3, the J gene TRBJ2-5; 8 positions match TRBD2. This CDR3 is built from 14 residues. CDR1 SGHTA and CDR2 FQGTGA come from the germline V gene. J lost 5 bases, V lost 5 bases, and 7 bases had no gene match. DNA of the CDR3: TGTGCCAGCAGCCCCGGGACTAGTGGGGAGACCCAGTACTTC. Amino acid sequence: CASSPGTSGETQYF.